These T cell receptor beta chains were read from a single sample in a study of T cell changes during pregnancy in multiple sclerosis. Only in-frame clones appear in the TCRdb table, and some are missing; sequencing was by immunoSEQ multiplex PCR. Altogether 40,000 to 55,000 clones are present, about nine tenths being singletons, with the ten largest covering 1.3% to 1.5%. Material: peripheral blood, obtained in the first trimester of pregnancy. The receptors come from a female donor in good health, enrolled as a control in a pregnancy study. The CDR3 runs from the conserved cysteine through the conserved F or W. A D gene is named only where the DNA matches it firmly. The size entry is marked missing in some rows and otherwise reads once, few, many or a size class.

j_call | v_call | d_call | clone_size | cdr3_nt | cdr3_aa
TRBJ1-2 | TRBV4-1 | - | once | TGCGCCAGCAGCCAAGTCTTAGCAGGGGCGTCTGGCTACACCTTC | CASSQVLAGASGYTF
TRBJ2-7 | TRBV28 | TRBD1 | - | TGTGCCAGCCACGACAGGGCGCGGGAGCAGTACTTC | CASHDRAREQYF
TRBJ1-1 | TRBV6-5 | - | - | TGTGCCAGCAGCCCCCCCCAGGGTAAAGCTTTCTTT | CASSPPQGKAFF
TRBJ2-1 | TRBV20-1 | - | - | TGCAGTGCCCCCGTCCTGGAGCAGTTCTTC | CSAPVLEQFF
TRBJ2-7 | TRBV14 | TRBD2 | - | TGTGCCAGCAGCCAAGGGACTAGCGGGGTGAGGGAGCAGTACTTC | CASSQGTSGVREQYF
TRBJ2-7 | TRBV7-2 | TRBD1 | - | TGTGCCAGCAGCTTTGCCCCGGACAGGGCGATCTACGAGCAGTACTTC | CASSFAPDRAIYEQYF
TRBJ2-7 | TRBV6-1 | TRBD1 | - | TGTGCCAGCAGCCCGACAGGGGGGAGCCACGAGCAGTACTTC | CASSPTGGSHEQYF
TRBJ2-1 | TRBV19 | TRBD2 | - | TGTGCCAGTAGTACCCCAGAGCGGGGGGGAACGAGTGAGCAGTTCTTC | CASSTPERGGTSEQFF
TRBJ2-7 | TRBV6-5 | - | - | TGTGCCAGCGGGGTGGGGGCAGGGCCTGGGCAGTACTTC | CASGVGAGPGQYF
TRBJ2-1 | TRBV7-6 | TRBD1 | - | TGTGCCAGCAGCGAATTAGGGGGCATCTACAATGAGCAGTTCTTC | CASSELGGIYNEQFF
TRBJ2-1 | TRBV11-1 | TRBD1 | - | TGTGCCAGCAGCTTAGACAGGGGATCCTACAATGAGCAGTTCTTC | CASSLDRGSYNEQFF
TRBJ1-2 | TRBV6-5 | TRBD1 | once | TGTGCCAGCACCAATGACAGGGGAGATGGCTACACCTTC | CASTNDRGDGYTF
TRBJ2-7 | TRBV5-6 | - | - | TGTGCCAGCAGCCCCCTGATTAGCTCCTACGAGCAGTACTTC | CASSPLISSYEQYF
TRBJ1-4 | TRBV19 | TRBD1 | - | TGTGCCAGTAGTATTCAGGGGGCGCTCGGTGAAAAACTGTTTTTT | CASSIQGALGEKLFF
TRBJ1-3 | TRBV28 | - | - | TGTGCCAGCAGTAAGCAGGGCAGAGGAAACACCATATATTTT | CASSKQGRGNTIYF
TRBJ2-7 | TRBV2 | - | - | TGTGCCAGCAGACTCTCCGAGGACAGTATTTACGAGCAGTACTTC | CASRLSEDSIYEQYF
TRBJ1-5 | TRBV5-1 | - | - | TGCGCCAGCAGCCCGGGAGACGAGAATCAGCCCCAGCATTTT | CASSPGDENQPQHF
TRBJ1-4 | TRBV28 | TRBD1 | - | TGTGCCAGCAGTGGAGACAGGGCGGAACTGTTTTTT | CASSGDRAELFF
TRBJ2-1 | TRBV5-6 | TRBD1 | - | TGTGCCAGCAGCTTTGAGACAGGGGAGCATGAGCAGTTCTTC | CASSFETGEHEQFF
TRBJ2-1 | TRBV10-3 | - | - | TGTGCCATCGCGGCCGGGACCTACAATGAGCAGTTCTTC | CAIAAGTYNEQFF
TRBJ1-6 | TRBV18 | - | few | TGTGCCAGCTCATCCGGACAGCTAAGCTCCTATAATTCACCCCTCCACTTT | CASSSGQLSSYNSPLHF
TRBJ2-4 | TRBV19 | - | - | TGTGCCAGTAGTCTTATCGGGGGAAAAAACATTCAGTACTTC | CASSLIGGKNIQYF
TRBJ2-7 | TRBV27 | - | - | TGTGCCAGCAGTTTAAGTCAGGGTGGCTCCTACGAGCAGTACTTC | CASSLSQGGSYEQYF
TRBJ2-3 | TRBV18 | TRBD2 | - | TGTGCCAGCTCACATGGACTAGCGGGGTTTACTAGCACAGATACGCAGTATTTT | CASSHGLAGFTSTDTQYF
TRBJ2-1 | TRBV7-6 | - | - | TGTGCCAGCAGCCCCAGTTCTAGCATGGATGAGCAGTTCTTC | CASSPSSSMDEQFF
TRBJ2-3 | TRBV18 | - | - | TGTGCCAGCTCACCAGGGGGGAGCACAGATACGCAGTATTTT | CASSPGGSTDTQYF
TRBJ1-5 | TRBV19 | - | - | TGTGCCAGTAGTCCCGGCGGGGATCAGCCCCAGCATTTT | CASSPGGDQPQHF
TRBJ2-1 | TRBV7-3 | TRBD1 | - | TGTGCCAGCAGCTCGACAGGGACCTACAATGAGCAGTTCTTC | CASSSTGTYNEQFF
TRBJ1-2 | TRBV7-2 | - | - | TGTGCCAGCAGCTTAGGAGTCAATGGCTACACCTTC | CASSLGVNGYTF
TRBJ1-6 | TRBV30 | - | - | TGTGCCTGGAGTGTACCAGGGATGGTGAATAATTCACCCCTCCACTTT | CAWSVPGMVNNSPLHF
TRBJ2-3 | TRBV4-2 | - | - | TGTGCCAGCAGCCCAGGGGAAAGCACAGATACGCAGTATTTT | CASSPGESTDTQYF
TRBJ1-2 | TRBV19 | - | - | TGTGCCAGTAGTATAGCGACAGGATATGGCTACACCTTC | CASSIATGYGYTF
TRBJ1-2 | TRBV27 | - | once | TGTGCCAGCTCTTCTGCGCGGGGGAACTATGGCTACACCTTC | CASSSARGNYGYTF
TRBJ2-5 | TRBV7-3 | - | - | TGTGCCAGCAGCTTAAGGGGAACGGGACAACCAAAGACGGAGACCCAGTACTTC | CASSLRGTGQPKTETQYF
TRBJ2-3 | TRBV10-3 | TRBD2 | - | TGTGCCATCAAGGGGCCTAGCGGGGTTGTGGATACGCAGTATTTT | CAIKGPSGVVDTQYF
TRBJ2-7 | TRBV11-2 | TRBD2 | - | TGTGCCAGCAGCTTAAGTCGGACAAGACTAGCGGGAGGCCTCTACGAGCAGTACTTC | CASSLSRTRLAGGLYEQYF
TRBJ2-1 | TRBV11-2 | TRBD2 | - | TGTGCCAGCAGTTCCAGGGTGCGGGAGGGTTCCAATGAGCAGTTCTTC | CASSSRVREGSNEQFF
TRBJ2-5 | TRBV10-2 | TRBD2 | once | TGCGCCAGCTTTGGTTCAGCGGGGGGACCGCGGAGACAAGAGACCCAGTACTTC | CASFGSAGGPRRQETQYF
TRBJ2-1 | TRBV27 | - | - | TGTGCCAGCAGTTCCTCGGACGGGACCTACAATGAGCAGTTCTTC | CASSSSDGTYNEQFF
TRBJ2-5 | TRBV5-6 | - | - | TGTGCCAGCAGCTTCATAGCGACGGAGACCCAGTACTTC | CASSFIATETQYF
TRBJ1-2 | TRBV5-1 | - | - | TGCGCCAGCAGCTTGGGGGACTATAACTATGGCTACACCTTC | CASSLGDYNYGYTF
TRBJ2-7 | TRBV5-1 | - | - | TGCGCCAGCAGCCCGGAGAGGGTCTCCTACGAGCAGTACTTC | CASSPERVSYEQYF
TRBJ2-7 | TRBV4-2 | TRBD2 | - | TGTGCCAGCAGCCAAGATCCCCTAGCGGGGGGAAGCTCCTACGAGCAGTACTTC | CASSQDPLAGGSSYEQYF
TRBJ1-2 | TRBV5-1 | - | - | TGCGCCAGCAGCTTGGGACAGACCTATGGCTACACCTTC | CASSLGQTYGYTF
TRBJ1-3 | TRBV6-5 | - | - | TGTGCCAGCAGCCCCTCCGGGGCTGGAAACACCATATATTTT | CASSPSGAGNTIYF